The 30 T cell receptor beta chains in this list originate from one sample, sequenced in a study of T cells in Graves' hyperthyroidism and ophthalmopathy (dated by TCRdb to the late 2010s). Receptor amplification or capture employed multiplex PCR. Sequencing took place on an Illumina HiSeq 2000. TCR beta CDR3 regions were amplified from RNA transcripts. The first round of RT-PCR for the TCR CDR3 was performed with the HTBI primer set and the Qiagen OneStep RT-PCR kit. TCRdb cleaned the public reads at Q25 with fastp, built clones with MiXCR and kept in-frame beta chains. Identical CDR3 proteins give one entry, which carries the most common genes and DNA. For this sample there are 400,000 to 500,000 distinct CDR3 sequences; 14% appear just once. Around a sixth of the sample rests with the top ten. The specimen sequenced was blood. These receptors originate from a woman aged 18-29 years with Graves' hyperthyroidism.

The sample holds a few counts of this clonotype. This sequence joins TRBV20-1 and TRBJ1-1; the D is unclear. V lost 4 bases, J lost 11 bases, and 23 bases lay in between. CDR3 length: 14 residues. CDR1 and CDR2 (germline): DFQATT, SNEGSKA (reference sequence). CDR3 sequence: CSAIASVAPSGAFF. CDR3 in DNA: TGCAGTGCTATCGCTTCTGTCGCACCTTCCGGGGCTTTCTTT.

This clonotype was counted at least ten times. CDR3 amino acids: CASSFTGRDTEAFF. CDR3 in DNA: TGTGCCAGCAGCTTTACCGGGCGGGACACTGAAGCTTTCTTT. The chain has TRBV11-1 and TRBJ1-1; D unclear. The germline V gene encodes CDR1 SGHAT and CDR2 FQDESV (reference sequence). Trimming stripped 3 bases from V and 3 bases from J, with 11 bases between. The CDR3 sequence is 14 residues long.

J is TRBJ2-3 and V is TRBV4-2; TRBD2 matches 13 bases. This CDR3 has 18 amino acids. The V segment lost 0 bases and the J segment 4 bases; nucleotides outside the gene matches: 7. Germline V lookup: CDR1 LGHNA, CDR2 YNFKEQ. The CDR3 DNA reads TGTGCCAGCAGCCAAGATTTGCTACTAGCGGGAGGGCCAGATACGCAGTATTTT. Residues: CASSQDLLLAGGPDTQYF.

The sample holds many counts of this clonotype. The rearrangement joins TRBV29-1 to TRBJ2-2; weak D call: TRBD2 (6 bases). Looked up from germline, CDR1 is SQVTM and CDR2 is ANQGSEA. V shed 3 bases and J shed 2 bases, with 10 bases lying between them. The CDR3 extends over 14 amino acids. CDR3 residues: CSVDPGGNTGELFF. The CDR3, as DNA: TGCAGCGTTGACCCCGGGGGTAACACCGGGGAGCTGTTTTTT.

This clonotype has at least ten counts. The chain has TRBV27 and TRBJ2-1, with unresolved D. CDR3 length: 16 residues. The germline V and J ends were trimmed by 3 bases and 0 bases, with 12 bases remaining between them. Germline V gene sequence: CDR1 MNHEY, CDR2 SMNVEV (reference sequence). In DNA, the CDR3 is TGTGCCAGCAGTTTTCATGGACGGTCCTCCTACAATGAGCAGTTCTTC. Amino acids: CASSFHGRSSYNEQFF.

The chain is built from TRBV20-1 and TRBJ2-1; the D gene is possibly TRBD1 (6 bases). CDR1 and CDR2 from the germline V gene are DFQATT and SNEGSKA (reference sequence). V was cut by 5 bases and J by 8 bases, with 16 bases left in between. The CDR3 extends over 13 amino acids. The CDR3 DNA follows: TGCAGTGCTGCTCCCGACAGGATCGATGAGCAGTTCTTC. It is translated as CSAAPDRIDEQFF.

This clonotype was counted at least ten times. Written as DNA, the CDR3 is TGTGCCAGCAGTTTATTAACTAGCACAGATACGCAGTATTTT. Amino acid sequence: CASSLLTSTDTQYF. This chain uses TRBV27 with TRBJ2-3; the D is unclear. Trimming shortened V by 1 base and J by 0 bases, and 5 bases separated the two germline ends. Per germline, CDR1 MNHEY and CDR2 SMNVEV (reference sequence). CDR3 length equals 14 residues.

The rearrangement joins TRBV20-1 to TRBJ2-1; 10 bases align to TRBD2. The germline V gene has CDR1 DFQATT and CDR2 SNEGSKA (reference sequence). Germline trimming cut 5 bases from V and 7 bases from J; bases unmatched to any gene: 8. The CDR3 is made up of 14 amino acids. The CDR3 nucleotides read TGCAGTGCTCACCTGACTAGCGGGCTGAATGAGCAGTTCTTC. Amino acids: CSAHLTSGLNEQFF.

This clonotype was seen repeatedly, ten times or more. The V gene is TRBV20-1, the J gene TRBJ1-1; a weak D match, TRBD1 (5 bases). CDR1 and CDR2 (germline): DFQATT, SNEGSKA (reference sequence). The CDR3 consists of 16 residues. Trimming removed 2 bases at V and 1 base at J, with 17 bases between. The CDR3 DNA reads TGCAGTGCTAGACACCCCGGGGGGAAGGGGAACACTGAAGCTTTCTTT. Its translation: CSARHPGGKGNTEAFF.

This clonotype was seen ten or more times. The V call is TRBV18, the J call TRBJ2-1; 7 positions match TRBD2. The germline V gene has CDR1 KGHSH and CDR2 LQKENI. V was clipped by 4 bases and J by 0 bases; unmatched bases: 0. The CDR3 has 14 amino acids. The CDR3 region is CASSRDYSYNEQFF. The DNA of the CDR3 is TGTGCCAGCTCACGGGACTACTCCTACAATGAGCAGTTCTTC.

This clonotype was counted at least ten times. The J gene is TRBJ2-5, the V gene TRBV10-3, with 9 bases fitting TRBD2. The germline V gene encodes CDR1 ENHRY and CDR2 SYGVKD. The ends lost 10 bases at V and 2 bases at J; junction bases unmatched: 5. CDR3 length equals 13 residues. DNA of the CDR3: TGTGCCACGAGCCTAGCGGGACAAGAGACCCAGTACTTC. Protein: CATSLAGQETQYF.

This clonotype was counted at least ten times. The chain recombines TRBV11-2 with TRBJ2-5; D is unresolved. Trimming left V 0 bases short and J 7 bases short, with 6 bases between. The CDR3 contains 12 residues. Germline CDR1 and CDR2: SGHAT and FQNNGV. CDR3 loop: CASSLDLGTQYF. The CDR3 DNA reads TGTGCCAGCAGCTTAGATCTCGGGACCCAGTACTTC.

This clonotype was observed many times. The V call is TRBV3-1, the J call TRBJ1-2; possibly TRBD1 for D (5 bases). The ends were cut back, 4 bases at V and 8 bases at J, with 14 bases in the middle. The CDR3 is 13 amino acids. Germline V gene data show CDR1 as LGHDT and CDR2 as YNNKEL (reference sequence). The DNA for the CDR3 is TGTGCCAGCAGCCCCTTCGGGGGAGAGGGCTACACCTTC. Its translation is CASSPFGGEGYTF.

The CDR3 nucleotides are TGTGCCAGTAGTATAGGTGATAGCGGGAGTAGGGATACGCAGTATTTT. This encodes CASSIGDSGSRDTQYF. The chain carries TRBV19 and TRBJ2-3; 9 nucleotides align to TRBD2. The CDR3 contains 16 residues. Germline CDR1 LNHDA, CDR2 SQIVND (reference sequence). V lost 1 base to trimming and J lost 6 bases; unmatched junction nucleotides: 8.

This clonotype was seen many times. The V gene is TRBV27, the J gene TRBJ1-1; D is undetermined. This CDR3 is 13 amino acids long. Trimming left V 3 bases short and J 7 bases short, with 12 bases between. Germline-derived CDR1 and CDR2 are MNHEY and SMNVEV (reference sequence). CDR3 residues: CASSFGPSIEAFF. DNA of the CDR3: TGTGCCAGCAGTTTCGGACCGTCCATTGAAGCTTTCTTT.

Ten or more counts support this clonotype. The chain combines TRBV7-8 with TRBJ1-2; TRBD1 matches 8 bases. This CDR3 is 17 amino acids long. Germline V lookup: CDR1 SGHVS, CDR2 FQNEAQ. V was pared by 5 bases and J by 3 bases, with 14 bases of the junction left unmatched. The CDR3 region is CASSNQDRVHSDYGYTF. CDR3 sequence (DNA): TGTGCCAGCAGCAACCAGGACAGGGTACATTCGGACTATGGCTACACCTTC.

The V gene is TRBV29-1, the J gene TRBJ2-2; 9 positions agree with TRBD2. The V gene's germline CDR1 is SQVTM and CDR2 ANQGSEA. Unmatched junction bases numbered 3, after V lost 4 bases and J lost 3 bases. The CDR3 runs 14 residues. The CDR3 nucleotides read TGCAGCGTTGGGGCGGGAGGGTACACCGGGGAGCTGTTTTTT. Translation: CSVGAGGYTGELFF.

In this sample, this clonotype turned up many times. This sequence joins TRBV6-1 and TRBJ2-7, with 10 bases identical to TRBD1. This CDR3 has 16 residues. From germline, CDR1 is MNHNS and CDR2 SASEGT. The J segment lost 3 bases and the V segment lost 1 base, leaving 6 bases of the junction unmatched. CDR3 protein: CASSEGVGTGDYEQYV. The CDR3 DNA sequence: TGTGCCAGCAGTGAAGGGGTAGGGACAGGGGACTACGAGCAGTACGTC.

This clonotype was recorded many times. The CDR3 spells CSARGAGRHYNEQFF. Written as DNA, the CDR3 is TGCAGTGCTAGAGGGGCGGGACGTCACTACAATGAGCAGTTCTTC. The V gene is TRBV20-1, the J gene TRBJ2-1; tentatively, D is TRBD2 (6 bases). Germline assignment: CDR1 DFQATT and CDR2 SNEGSKA (reference sequence). V was shortened by 1 base and J by 3 bases, with 13 bases between the two germline ends. The CDR3 runs 15 residues.

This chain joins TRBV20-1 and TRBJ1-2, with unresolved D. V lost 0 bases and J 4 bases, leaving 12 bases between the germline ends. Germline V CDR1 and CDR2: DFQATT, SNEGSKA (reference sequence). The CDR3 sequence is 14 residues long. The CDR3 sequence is CSARDIQSIYGYTF. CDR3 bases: TGCAGTGCTAGAGATATCCAAAGTATCTATGGCTACACCTTC.

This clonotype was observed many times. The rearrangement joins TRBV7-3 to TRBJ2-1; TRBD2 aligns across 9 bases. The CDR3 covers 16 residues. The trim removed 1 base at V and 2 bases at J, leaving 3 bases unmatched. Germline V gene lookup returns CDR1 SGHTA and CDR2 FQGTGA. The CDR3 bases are TGTGCCAGCAGCTTAATGGCGGGAGGGACCTACAATGAGCAGTTCTTC. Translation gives CASSLMAGGTYNEQFF.

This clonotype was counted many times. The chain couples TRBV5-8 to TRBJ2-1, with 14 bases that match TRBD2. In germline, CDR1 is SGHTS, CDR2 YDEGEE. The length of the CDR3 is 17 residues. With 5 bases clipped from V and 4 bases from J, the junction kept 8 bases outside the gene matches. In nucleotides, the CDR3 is TGTGCCAGCAGATCGGGGACTAGCGGGAGCCATTACAATGAGCAGTTCTTC. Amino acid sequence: CASRSGTSGSHYNEQFF.

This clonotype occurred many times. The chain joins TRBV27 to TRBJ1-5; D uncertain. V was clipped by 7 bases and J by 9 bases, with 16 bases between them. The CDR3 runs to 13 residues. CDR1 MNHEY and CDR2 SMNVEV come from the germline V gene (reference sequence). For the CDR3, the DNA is TGTGCCAGCACCCCCGGTGTCGGCAGGCCCCAGCATTTT. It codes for CASTPGVGRPQHF.

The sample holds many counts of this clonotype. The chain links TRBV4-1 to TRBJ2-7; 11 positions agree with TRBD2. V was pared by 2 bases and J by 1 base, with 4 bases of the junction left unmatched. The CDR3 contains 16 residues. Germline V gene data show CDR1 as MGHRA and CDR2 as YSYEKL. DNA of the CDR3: TGCGCCAGCAGCCAAACCGGGACTAGCGGATCCTACGAGCAGTACGTC. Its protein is CASSQTGTSGSYEQYV.

CDR3 nucleotide sequence: TGTGCCAGTAGTATCCAGCGGACTAACAATGAGCAGTTCTTC. The encoded protein is CASSIQRTNNEQFF. The J gene is TRBJ2-1, the V gene TRBV19; possible D gene TRBD2, 6 bases. CDR3 length equals 14 residues. V was shortened by 3 bases and J by 5 bases, with 11 bases between the two germline ends. In germline, CDR1 is LNHDA, CDR2 SQIVND (reference sequence).

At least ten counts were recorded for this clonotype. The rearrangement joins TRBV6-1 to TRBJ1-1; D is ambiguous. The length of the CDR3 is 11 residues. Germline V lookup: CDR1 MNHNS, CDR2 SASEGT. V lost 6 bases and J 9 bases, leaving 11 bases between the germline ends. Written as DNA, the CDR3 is TGTGCCAGCAGGACGGCGATTCAAGCTTTCTTT. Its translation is CASRTAIQAFF.

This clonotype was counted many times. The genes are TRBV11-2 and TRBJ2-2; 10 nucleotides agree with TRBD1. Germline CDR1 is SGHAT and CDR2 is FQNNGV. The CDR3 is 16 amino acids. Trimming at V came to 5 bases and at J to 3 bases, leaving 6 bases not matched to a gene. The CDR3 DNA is TGTGCCAGCAGCCCCTCGGGGACAGGGGACACCGGGGAGCTGTTTTTT. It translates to CASSPSGTGDTGELFF.

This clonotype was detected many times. CDR3 coding DNA: TGCGCCAGCAAAGGCGAGGGGGCCGGGGAGCTGTTTTTT. This translates into CASKGEGAGELFF. The genes are TRBV10-1 and TRBJ2-2; TRBD1 might be the D (6 bases). V was clipped by 7 bases and J by 6 bases, with 12 bases between them. This CDR3 contains 13 residues. Germline CDR1 reads WNHNN; CDR2 reads SYGVQD (reference sequence).

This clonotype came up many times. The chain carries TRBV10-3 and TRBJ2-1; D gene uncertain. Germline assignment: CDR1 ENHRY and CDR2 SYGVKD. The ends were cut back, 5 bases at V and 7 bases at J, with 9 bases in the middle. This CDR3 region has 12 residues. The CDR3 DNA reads TGTGCCATCAGTCCCGTCGGGAATGAGCAGTTCTTC. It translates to CAISPVGNEQFF.

The CDR3 region has the DNA TGTGCCAGTAGTATAGATCAAGGAGGGAGGTTGGACAATGAGCAGTTCTTC. Amino acids: CASSIDQGGRLDNEQFF. The V call is TRBV19, the J call TRBJ2-1; D perhaps matches TRBD2 (6 bases). Per germline, CDR1 LNHDA and CDR2 SQIVND (reference sequence). CDR3 length: 17 residues. The V end lost 0 bases, the J end lost 5 bases, and 17 bases lay between the germline ends.